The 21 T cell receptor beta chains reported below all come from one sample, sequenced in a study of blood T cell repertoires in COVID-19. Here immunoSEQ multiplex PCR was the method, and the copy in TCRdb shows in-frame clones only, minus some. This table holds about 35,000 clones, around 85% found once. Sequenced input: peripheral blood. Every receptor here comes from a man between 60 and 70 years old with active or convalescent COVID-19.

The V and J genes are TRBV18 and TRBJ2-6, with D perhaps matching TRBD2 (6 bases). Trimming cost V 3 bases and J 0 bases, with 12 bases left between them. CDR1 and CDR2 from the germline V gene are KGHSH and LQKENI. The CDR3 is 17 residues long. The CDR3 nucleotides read TGTGCCAGCTCACCTCGGGGGATTAACTCTGGGGCCAACGTCCTGACTTTC. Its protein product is CASSPRGINSGANVLTF.

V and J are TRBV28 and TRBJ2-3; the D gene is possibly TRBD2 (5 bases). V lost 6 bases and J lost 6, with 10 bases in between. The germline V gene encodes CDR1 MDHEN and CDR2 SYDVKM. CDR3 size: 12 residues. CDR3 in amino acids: CASSRGMDTQYF. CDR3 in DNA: TGTGCCAGCAGCCGGGGAATGGATACGCAGTATTTT.

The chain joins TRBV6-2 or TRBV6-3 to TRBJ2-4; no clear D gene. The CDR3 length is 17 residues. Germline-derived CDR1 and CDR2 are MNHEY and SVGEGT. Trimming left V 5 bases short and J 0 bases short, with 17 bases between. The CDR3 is CASSTPYSGLAKNIQYF. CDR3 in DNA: TGTGCCAGCAGTACCCCCTACTCAGGATTAGCCAAAAACATTCAGTACTTC.

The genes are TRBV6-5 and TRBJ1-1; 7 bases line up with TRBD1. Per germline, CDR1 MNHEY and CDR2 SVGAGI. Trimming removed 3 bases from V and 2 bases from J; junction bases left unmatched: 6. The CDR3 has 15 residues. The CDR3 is CASSYNRQGNTEAFF. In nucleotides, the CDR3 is TGTGCCAGCAGTTATAATCGACAGGGTAACACTGAAGCTTTCTTT.

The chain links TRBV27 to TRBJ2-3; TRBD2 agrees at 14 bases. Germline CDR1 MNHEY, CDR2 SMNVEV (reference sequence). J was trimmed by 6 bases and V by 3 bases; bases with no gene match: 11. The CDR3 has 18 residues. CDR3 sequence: CASSFRPPGLAGDDTQYF. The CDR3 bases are TGTGCCAGCAGTTTCCGCCCCCCGGGACTAGCGGGAGATGATACGCAGTATTTT.

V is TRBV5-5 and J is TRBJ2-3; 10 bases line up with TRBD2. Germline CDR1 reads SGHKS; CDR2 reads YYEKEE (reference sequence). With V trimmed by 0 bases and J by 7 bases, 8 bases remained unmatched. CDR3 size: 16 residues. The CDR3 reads CASSLVLSGGAHTQYF. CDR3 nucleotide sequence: TGTGCCAGCAGCTTGGTTCTGAGCGGGGGGGCTCATACGCAGTATTTT.

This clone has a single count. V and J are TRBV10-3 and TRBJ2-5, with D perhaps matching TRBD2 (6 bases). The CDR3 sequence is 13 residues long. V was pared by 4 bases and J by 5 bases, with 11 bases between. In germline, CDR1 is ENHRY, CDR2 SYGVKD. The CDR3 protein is CAISAGEEETQYF. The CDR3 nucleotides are TGTGCCATCAGTGCGGGGGAGGAGGAGACCCAGTACTTC.

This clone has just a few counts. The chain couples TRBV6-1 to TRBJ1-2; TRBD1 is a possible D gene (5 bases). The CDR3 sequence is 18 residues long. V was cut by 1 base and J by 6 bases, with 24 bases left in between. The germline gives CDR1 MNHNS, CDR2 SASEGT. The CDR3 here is CASSEVWAGIGANDGYTF. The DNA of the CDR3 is TGTGCCAGCAGTGAAGTTTGGGCGGGAATCGGGGCGAACGATGGCTACACCTTC.

The CDR3 loop reads CASSLGGPTKFPQYF. DNA for the CDR3: TGTGCCAGCAGCTTAGGCGGGCCCACTAAGTTCCCCCAGTACTTC. The V gene is TRBV7-2, the J gene TRBJ2-5; a weak D match, TRBD2 (5 bases). The germline V gene encodes CDR1 SGHTA and CDR2 FQGNSA. The CDR3 runs to 15 residues. Trimming took off 1 base at V and 9 bases at J, with 18 bases between the two ends.

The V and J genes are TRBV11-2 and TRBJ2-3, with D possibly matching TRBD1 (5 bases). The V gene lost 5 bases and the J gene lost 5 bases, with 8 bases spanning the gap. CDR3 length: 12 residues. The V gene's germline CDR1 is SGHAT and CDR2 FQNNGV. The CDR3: CASSLQGDTQYF. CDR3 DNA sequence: TGTGCCAGCAGCCTCCAGGGAGATACGCAGTATTTT.

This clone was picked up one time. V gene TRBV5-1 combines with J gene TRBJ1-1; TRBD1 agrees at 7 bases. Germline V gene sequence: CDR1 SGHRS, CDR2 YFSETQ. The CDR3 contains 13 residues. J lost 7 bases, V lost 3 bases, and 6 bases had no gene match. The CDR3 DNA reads TGCGCCAGCAGCTCGGACAGGCCCATTGAAGCTTTCTTT. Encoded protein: CASSSDRPIEAFF.

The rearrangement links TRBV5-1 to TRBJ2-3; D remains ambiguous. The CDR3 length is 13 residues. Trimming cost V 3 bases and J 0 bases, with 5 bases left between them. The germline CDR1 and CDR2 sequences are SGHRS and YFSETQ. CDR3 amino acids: CASSSSSTDTQYF. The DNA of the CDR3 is TGCGCCAGCAGCTCATCCAGCACAGATACGCAGTATTTT.

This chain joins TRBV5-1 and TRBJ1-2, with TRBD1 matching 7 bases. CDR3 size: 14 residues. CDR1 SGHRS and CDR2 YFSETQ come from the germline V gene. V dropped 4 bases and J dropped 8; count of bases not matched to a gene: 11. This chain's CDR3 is CASSQGQYGEGYTF. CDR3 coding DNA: TGCGCCAGCAGCCAGGGACAGTACGGAGAGGGCTACACCTTC.

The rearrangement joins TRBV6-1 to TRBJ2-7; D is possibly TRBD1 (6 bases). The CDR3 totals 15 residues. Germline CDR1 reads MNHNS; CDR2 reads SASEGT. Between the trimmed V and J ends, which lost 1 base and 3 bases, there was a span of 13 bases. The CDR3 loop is CASSEGPGHFYEQYV. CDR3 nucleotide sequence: TGTGCCAGCAGTGAAGGTCCGGGACACTTCTACGAGCAGTACGTC.

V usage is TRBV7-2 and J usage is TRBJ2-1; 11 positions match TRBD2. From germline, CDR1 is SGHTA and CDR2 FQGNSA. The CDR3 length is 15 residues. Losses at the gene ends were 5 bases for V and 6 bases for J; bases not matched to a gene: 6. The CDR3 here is CASSLSGRGINEQFF. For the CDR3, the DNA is TGTGCCAGCAGCCTTAGCGGGAGGGGCATCAATGAGCAGTTCTTC.

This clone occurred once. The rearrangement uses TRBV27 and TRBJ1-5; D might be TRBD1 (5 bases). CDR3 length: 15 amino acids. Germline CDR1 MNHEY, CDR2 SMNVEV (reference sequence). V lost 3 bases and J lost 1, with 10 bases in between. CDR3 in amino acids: CASSFHKGSNQPQHF. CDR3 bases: TGTGCCAGCAGTTTCCACAAGGGGAGCAATCAGCCCCAGCATTTT.

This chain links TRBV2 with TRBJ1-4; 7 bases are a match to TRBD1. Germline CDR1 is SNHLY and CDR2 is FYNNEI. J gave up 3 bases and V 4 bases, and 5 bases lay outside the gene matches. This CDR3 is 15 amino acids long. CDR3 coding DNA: TGTGCCAGCAGTGTTGAGGGGACAGCTAATGAAAAACTGTTTTTT. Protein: CASSVEGTANEKLFF.

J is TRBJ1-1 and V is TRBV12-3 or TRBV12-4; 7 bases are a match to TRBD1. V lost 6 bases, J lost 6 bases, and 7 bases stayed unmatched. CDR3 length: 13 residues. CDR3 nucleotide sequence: TGTGCCAGCAGAAAAGACAGGGTAGCTGAAGCTTTCTTT. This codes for CASRKDRVAEAFF.

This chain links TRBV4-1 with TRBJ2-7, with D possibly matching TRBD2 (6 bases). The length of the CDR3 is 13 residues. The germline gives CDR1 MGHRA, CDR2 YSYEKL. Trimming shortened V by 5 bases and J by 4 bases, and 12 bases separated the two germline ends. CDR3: CASSYGRGYEQYV. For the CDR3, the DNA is TGCGCCAGCAGCTACGGGCGGGGATACGAGCAGTACGTC.

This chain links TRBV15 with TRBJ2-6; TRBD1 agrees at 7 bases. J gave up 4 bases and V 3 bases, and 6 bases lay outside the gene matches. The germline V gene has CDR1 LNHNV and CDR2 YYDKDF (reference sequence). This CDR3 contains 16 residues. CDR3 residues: CATSRERGLGANVLTF. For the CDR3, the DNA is TGTGCCACCAGCAGGGAAAGGGGGCTAGGGGCCAACGTCCTGACTTTC.

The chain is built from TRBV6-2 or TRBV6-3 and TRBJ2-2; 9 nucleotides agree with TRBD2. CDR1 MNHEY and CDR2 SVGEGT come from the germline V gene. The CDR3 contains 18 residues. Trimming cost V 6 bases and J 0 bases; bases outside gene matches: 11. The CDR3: CASSPRGSGRPNTGELFF. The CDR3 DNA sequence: TGTGCCAGCAGCCCCCGGGGTAGCGGGAGACCGAACACCGGGGAGCTGTTTTTT.